This TCR beta chain was sequenced during a study of cytomegalovirus exposure and HLA in healthy donors. Study summary: The early release's HLA-typed donors yielded 80 million to 95 million unique TCRs.

With 60 Vbeta and 13 Jbeta primers, the PCR was carried out. Generated by immunoSEQ multiplex PCR, the TCRdb table keeps only in-frame clones and is missing some. The profile shows approximately 260,000 clones, 84% of them singletons. There are 14 residues in the CDR3. Germline V gene lookup returns CDR1 LNHDA and CDR2 SQIVND (reference sequence). The V gene end was trimmed by 10 bases and the J gene end by 4 bases; junction bases not matched to a gene: 8. This clone was observed a handful of times. Its antigen is not known. Overall study results and limits: An analysis that was carried out later associated 16,000 or so TCR beta sequences with HLA alleles at 0.05 false discovery rate.

The chain combines TRBV19 with TRBJ1-5; 9 positions agree with TRBD1. This sequence originates from a woman in her thirties or forties in good health and CMV-seropositive. The sequenced sample was PBMCs. CDR3 sequence (DNA): TGTGCCACCTCACAGGGGGCACGAAATCAGCCCCAGCATTTT. The encoded protein is CATSQGARNQPQHF.